This TCR beta chain came from a study of T cells after somatic rescue of genetic block (dated by TCRdb to the early 2020s). Looking at the study overall: What the study looked at was long-term robustness, specifically in a T-cell system that came about through somatic rescue of a genetic block in T-cell development.

Details on this clone: The specificity of this receptor is unknown. No base-level quality is on record; no much larger clone is a single base apart.

Receptors were amplified or captured by the immunoSEQ multiplex PCR assay. Held by TCRdb, this immuneACCESS table contains in-frame sequences only and omits some clones. Under half of the omission traces to an unresolved V gene where checked; the cause of the rest is unknown. The sample includes roughly 65,000 clones, with around 93% observed a single time. The ten largest clonotypes hold about 2.7% of the sample. Spanning cysteine to phenylalanine, the CDR3 consists of 18 amino acids. The retained sequence is limited to the CDR3, 54 bases, with the frame set at the first base. V is trimmed back by 5 bases and J by 0 bases, and the junction contains 8 bases that no gene match accounts for. From a lookup of the germline V gene (reference sequence), CDR1 and CDR2 are LNHDA and SQIVND.

The rearrangement combines TRBV19 with TRBJ2-2; 11 of the junction bases match TRBD1. The specimen was peripheral blood mononuclear cells (PBMCs). The receptor was isolated from a middle-aged man. The CDR3 in this case is CASSLHPGQGANTGELFF. DNA sequence: TGTGCCAGTAGTCTTCATCCGGGACAGGGGGCGAACACCGGGGAGCTGTTTTTT.